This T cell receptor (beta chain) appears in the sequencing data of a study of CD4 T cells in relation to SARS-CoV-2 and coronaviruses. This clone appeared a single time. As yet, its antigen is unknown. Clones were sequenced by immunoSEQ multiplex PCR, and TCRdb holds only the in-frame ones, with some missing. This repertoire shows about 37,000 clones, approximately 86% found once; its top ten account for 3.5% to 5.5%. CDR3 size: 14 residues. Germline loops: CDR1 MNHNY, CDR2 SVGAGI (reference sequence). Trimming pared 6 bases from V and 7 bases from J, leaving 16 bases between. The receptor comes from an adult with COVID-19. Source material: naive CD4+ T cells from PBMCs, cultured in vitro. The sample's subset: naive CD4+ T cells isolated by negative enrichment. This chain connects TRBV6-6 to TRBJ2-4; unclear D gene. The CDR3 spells CASRVEASGNIQYF. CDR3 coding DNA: TGTGCCAGCAGGGTAGAGGCCTCTGGGAACATTCAGTACTTC.